This T cell receptor (beta chain) was recovered during a study of blood T cell repertoires in COVID-19. On the study more broadly: Specimens from acute and convalescent COVID-19 originated in the United States, Italy and Spain. Sample material is recorded as cDNA or gDNA derived from T cells, B-cell-depleted T cells, or PBMCs.

This clone appeared once. Among Cohort 3 donors, those recovered had two negative PCRs, clearance, or symptom resolution. As originally analysed: Counts of nucleated cells, estimated from reference gene primer amplification, were obtained. Data came from immunoSEQ multiplex PCR; TCRdb stores just in-frame clones and leaves some out. The V and J calls and clone size are taken from that table; D and trimming were inferred from the DNA. This table holds 200,000 or so clones, around 81% found once. The sample was PBMCs or T cells enriched from blood (not recorded which). This receptor was obtained from a man between 40 and 49 years old who had recovered from COVID-19.

CDR3 in DNA: TGTGCCATCAGAATGCCGGGACAGGGATCCGAGCAGTACTTC. Residues: CAIRMPGQGSEQYF. V gene TRBV10-3 combines with J gene TRBJ2-7; 9 positions match TRBD1. This CDR3 is built from 14 residues. Trimming cost V 6 bases and J 6 bases; bases outside gene matches: 9. From germline, CDR1 is ENHRY and CDR2 SYGVKD.